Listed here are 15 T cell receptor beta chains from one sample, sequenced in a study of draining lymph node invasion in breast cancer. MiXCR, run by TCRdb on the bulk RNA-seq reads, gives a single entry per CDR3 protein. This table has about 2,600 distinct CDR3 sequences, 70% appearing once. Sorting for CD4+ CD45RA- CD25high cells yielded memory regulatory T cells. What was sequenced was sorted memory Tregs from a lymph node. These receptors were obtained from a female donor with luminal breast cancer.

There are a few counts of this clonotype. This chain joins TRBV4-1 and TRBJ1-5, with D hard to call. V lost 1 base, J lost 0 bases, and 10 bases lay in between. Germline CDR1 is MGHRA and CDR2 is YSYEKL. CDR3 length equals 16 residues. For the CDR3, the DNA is TGCGCCAGCAGCCAAGGGGGAGGGTTTAGCAATCAGCCCCAGCATTTT. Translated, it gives CASSQGGGFSNQPQHF.

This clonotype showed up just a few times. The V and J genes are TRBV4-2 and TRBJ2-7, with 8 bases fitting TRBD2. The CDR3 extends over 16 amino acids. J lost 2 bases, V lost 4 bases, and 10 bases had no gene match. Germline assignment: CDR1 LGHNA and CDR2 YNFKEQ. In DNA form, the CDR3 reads TGTGCCAGCAGCCCCTCCGGGGGGGCCCCCCCCTACGAGCAGTACTTC. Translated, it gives CASSPSGGAPPYEQYF.

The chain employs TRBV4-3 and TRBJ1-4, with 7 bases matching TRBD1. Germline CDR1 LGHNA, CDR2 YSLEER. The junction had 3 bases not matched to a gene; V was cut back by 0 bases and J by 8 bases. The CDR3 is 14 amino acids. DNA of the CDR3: TGCGCCAGCAGCCAAGATACCAGGGGGGAAAAACTGTTTTTT. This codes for CASSQDTRGEKLFF.

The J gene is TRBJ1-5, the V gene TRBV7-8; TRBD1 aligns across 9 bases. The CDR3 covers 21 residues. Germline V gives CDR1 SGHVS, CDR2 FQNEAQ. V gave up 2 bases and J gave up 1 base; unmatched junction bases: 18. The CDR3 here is CASSLLAYRGLLIGSNQPQHF. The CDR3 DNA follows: TGTGCCAGCAGCTTACTTGCCTACAGGGGGCTTTTGATTGGGAGCAATCAGCCCCAGCATTTT. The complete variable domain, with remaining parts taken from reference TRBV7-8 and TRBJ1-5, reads GAGVSQSPRYKVAKRGQDVALRCDPISGHVSLFWYQQALGQGPEFLTYFQNEAQLDKSGLPSDRFFAERPEGSVSTLKIQRTQQEDSAVYLCASSLLAYRGLLIGSNQPQHFGDGTRLSIL.

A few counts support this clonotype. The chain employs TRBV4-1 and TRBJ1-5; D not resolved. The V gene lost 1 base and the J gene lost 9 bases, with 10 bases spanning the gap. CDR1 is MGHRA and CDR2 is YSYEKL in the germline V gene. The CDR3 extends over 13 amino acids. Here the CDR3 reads CASSQGGFGPQHF. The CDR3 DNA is TGCGCCAGCAGCCAAGGAGGATTTGGGCCCCAGCATTTT.

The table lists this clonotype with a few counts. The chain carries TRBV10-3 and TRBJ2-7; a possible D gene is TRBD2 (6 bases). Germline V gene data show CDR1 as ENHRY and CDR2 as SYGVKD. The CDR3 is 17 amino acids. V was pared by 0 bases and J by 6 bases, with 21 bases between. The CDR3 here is CAISESAQGAEGGEQYF. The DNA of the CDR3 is TGTGCCATCAGTGAGTCGGCCCAGGGCGCTGAGGGAGGCGAGCAGTACTTC.

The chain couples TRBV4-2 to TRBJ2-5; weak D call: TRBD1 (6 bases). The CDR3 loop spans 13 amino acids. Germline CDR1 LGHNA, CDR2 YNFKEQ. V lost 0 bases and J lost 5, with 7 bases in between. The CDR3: CASSQDQGETQYF. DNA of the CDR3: TGTGCCAGCAGCCAAGATCAGGGGGAGACCCAGTACTTC.

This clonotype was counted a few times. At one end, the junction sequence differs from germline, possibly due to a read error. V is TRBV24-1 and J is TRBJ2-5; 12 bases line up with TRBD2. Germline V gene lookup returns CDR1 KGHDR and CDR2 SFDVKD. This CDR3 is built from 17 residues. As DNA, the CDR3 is TGTGCCACCAGTGATCCCGGACTAGCGGGACGACAAGAGACCAAGTACTTC. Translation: CATSDPGLAGRQETKYF.

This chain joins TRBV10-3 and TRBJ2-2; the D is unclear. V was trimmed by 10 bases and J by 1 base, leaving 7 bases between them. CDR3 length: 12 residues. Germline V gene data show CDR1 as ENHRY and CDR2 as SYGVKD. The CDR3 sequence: CATNMNTGELFF. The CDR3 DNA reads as TGTGCCACCAATATGAACACCGGGGAGCTGTTTTTT.

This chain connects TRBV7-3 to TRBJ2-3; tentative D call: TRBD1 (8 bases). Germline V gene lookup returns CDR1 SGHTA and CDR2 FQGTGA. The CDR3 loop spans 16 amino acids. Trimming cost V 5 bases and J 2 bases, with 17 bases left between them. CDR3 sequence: CASSPQGGGATDTQYF. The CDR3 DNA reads TGTGCCAGCAGCCCACAGGGGGGGGGTGCCACAGATACGCAGTATTTT.

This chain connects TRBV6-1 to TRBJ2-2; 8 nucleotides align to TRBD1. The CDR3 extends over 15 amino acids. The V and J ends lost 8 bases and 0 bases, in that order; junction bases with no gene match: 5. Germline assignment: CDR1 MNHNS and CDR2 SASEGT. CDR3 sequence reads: CASLGRGPNTGELFF. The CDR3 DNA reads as TGTGCCAGCTTGGGCAGGGGGCCGAACACCGGGGAGCTGTTTTTT.

The CDR3 loop is CASSKGTLGLQYF. CDR3 nucleotide sequence: TGTGCCAGCAGCAAGGGGACTTTGGGGTTGCAGTACTTC. The chain has TRBV11-1 and TRBJ2-7, with D perhaps TRBD2 (6 bases). This CDR3 has 13 residues. Germline V gene sequence: CDR1 SGHAT, CDR2 FQDESV (reference sequence). V lost 5 bases and J 9 bases, leaving 17 bases between the germline ends. Full variable domain (outside the CDR3, taken from reference TRBV11-1 and TRBJ2-7): EAEVAQSPRYKITEKSQAVAFWCDPISGHATLYWYRQILGQGPELLVQFQDESVVDDSQLPKDRFSAERLKGVDSTLKIQPAELGDSAMYLCASSKGTLGLQYFGPGTRLTVT.

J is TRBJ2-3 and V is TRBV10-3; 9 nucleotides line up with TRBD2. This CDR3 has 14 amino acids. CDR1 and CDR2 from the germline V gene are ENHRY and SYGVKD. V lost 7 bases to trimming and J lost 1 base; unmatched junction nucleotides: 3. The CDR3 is CAIKSGGRTDTQYF. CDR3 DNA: TGTGCCATCAAAAGCGGGGGGCGCACAGATACGCAGTATTTT.

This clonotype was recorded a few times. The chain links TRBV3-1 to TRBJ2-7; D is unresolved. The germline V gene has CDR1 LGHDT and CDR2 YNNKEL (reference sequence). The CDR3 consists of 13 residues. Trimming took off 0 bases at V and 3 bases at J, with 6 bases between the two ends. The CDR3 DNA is TGTGCCAGCAGCCAAGAAGGCCACTACGAGCAGTACTTC. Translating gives CASSQEGHYEQYF.

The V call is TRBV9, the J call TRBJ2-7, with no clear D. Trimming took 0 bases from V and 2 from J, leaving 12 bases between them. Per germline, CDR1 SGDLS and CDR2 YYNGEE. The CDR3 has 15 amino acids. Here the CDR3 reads CASSVGLTGTYEQYF. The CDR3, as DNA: TGTGCCAGCAGCGTAGGGCTCACTGGCACCTACGAGCAGTACTTC.